This T cell receptor (beta chain) derives from a study of CD8+CD57+ T cells in acquired aplastic anemia. Concerning this clonotype: The target antigen is unknown.

TCR beta VDJ combinations and CDR3 sequences were profiled from genomic DNA. Via MiXCR, TCRdb re-called the reads, giving one row per CDR3 protein. The data contain tens of thousands of distinct CDR3 sequences, 54% of them singletons. Study results and limitations: Comparison of patients with controls identified approximately 28 shared CD8+ CDR3 sequences.

This sequence originates from a human donor in good health, serving as a control. The source material was sorted CD4+, CD8+, or CD8+CD57+ T cells (not recorded which) from PBMCs.

The CDR3 DNA is TGCAGTGCTAGAACACAGCTAACCTACGAGCAGTACTTC. This encodes CSARTQLTYEQYF. The rearrangement uses TRBV20-1 and TRBJ2-7; D gene unclear. The V gene lost 2 bases and the J gene lost 2 bases, with 10 bases spanning the gap. CDR3 length: 13 residues. CDR1 is DFQATT, CDR2 SNEGSKA, per germline (reference sequence).